A single sample is the source of the 17 T cell receptor beta chains below, sequenced in a study of CD8+CD57+ T cells in acquired aplastic anemia. The authors sequenced patients whose flow cytometry had shown CD8+CD57+ cell expansion. The template used for profiling TCR beta VDJ and CDR3 was genomic DNA. A single record per CDR3 protein comes from TCRdb applying MiXCR to the reads. Among roughly 500,000 distinct CDR3 sequences listed, approximately 33% were seen once. What was sequenced was sorted CD4+, CD8+, or CD8+CD57+ T cells (not recorded which) from PBMCs. These receptors came from a human donor with aplastic anemia.

The chain joins TRBV7-3 to TRBJ2-3; 8 bases line up with TRBD1. Germline V gives CDR1 SGHTA, CDR2 FQGTGA. Trimming took 0 bases from V and 5 from J; bases not matched to a gene: 4. The CDR3 has 15 residues. This chain's CDR3 is CASSLTGQGRDTQYF. CDR3 sequence (DNA): TGTGCCAGCAGCTTAACAGGACAGGGCAGAGATACGCAGTATTTT. Supplemented by reference TRBV7-3 and TRBJ2-3, the full variable domain reads GAGVSQTPSNKVTEKGKYVELRCDPISGHTALYWYRQSLGQGPEFLIYFQGTGAADDSGLPNDRFFAVRPEGSVSTLKIQRTERGDSAVYLCASSLTGQGRDTQYFGPGTRLTVL.

This clonotype was seen only a few times. The CDR3 DNA follows: TGTGCCACCAGCAGAGTAATGGGGGGCTACGAGCAGTACTTC. It codes for CATSRVMGGYEQYF. The chain has TRBV15 and TRBJ2-7; weak D call: TRBD2 (6 bases). V was trimmed by 1 base and J by 3 bases, leaving 10 bases between them. CDR3 length: 14 amino acids. From germline, CDR1 is LNHNV and CDR2 YYDKDF (reference sequence).

This clonotype was detected many times. This rearrangement joins TRBV7-3 to TRBJ2-2, with D uncertain. The germline CDR1 and CDR2 sequences are SGHTA and FQGTGA. The CDR3 consists of 13 residues. With 1 base removed from V and 1 base from J, the gap between germline ends came to 1 base. Written as DNA, the CDR3 is TGTGCCAGCAGCTTAAAGAACACCGGGGAGCTGTTTTTT. Protein: CASSLKNTGELFF.

This clonotype was counted at least ten times. The chain employs TRBV11-3 and TRBJ2-6; no firm D call. In germline, CDR1 is SGHNT, CDR2 YENEEA. The CDR3 spans 15 residues. The ends were cut back, 3 bases at V and 0 bases at J, with 6 bases in the middle. For the CDR3, the DNA is TGTGCCAGCAGCTTTCAGGTCTCTGGGGCCAACGTCCTGACTTTC. This gives the protein CASSFQVSGANVLTF.

This clonotype was seen many times. In DNA, the CDR3 is TGTGCCAGTACCATGGACAGAGGGGAGACCCAGTACTTC. This codes for CASTMDRGETQYF. The V gene is TRBV19, the J gene TRBJ2-5; TRBD1 is a possible D gene (6 bases). The V gene's germline CDR1 is LNHDA and CDR2 SQIVND (reference sequence). Trimming shortened V by 7 bases and J by 5 bases, and 14 bases separated the two germline ends. This CDR3 has 13 residues. The complete variable domain, with remaining parts taken from reference TRBV19 and TRBJ2-5, reads DGGITQSPKYLFRKEGQNVTLSCEQNLNHDAMYWYRQDPGQGLRLIYYSQIVNDFQKGDIAEGYSVSREKKESFPLTVTSAQKNPTAFYLCASTMDRGETQYFGPGTRLLVL.

The chain's CDR3 is CASSQDIGVISRNQPQHF. CDR3 nucleotide sequence: TGCGCCAGCAGCCAAGATATCGGAGTCATATCTCGCAATCAGCCCCAGCATTTT. J is TRBJ1-5 and V is TRBV4-1; no definite D call. The CDR3 extends over 18 amino acids. V shed 0 bases and J shed 2 bases, with 17 bases lying between them. Germline V CDR1 and CDR2: MGHRA, YSYEKL.

This clonotype turned up a few times. V gene TRBV29-1 combines with J gene TRBJ1-1, with TRBD1 matching over 7 bases. CDR3 length: 15 amino acids. Germline V CDR1 and CDR2: SQVTM, ANQGSEA. The V gene end was trimmed by 7 bases and the J gene end by 3 bases; junction bases not matched to a gene: 14. The chain's CDR3 is CSASEGAIRHTEAFF. DNA for the CDR3: TGCAGCGCCAGTGAGGGGGCAATTCGACACACTGAAGCTTTCTTT. Full variable domain (rest looked up from reference TRBV29-1 and TRBJ1-1): SAVISQKPSRDICQRGTSLTIQCQVDSQVTMMFWYRQQPGQSLTLIATANQGSEATYESGFVIDKFPISRPNLTFSTLTVSNMSPEDSSIYLCSASEGAIRHTEAFFGQGTRLTVV.

This clonotype appeared many times. The chain employs TRBV2 and TRBJ2-1; D uncertain. Trimming stripped 10 bases from V and 8 bases from J, with 18 bases between. The length of the CDR3 is 13 residues. The germline CDR1 and CDR2 sequences are SNHLY and FYNNEI. This chain's CDR3 is CATHLGLFDEQFF. CDR3 sequence (DNA): TGTGCCACCCATTTAGGGCTGTTCGATGAGCAGTTCTTC. Supplemented by reference TRBV2 and TRBJ2-1, the full variable domain reads EPEVTQTPSHQVTQMGQEVILRCVPISNHLYFYWYRQILGQKVEFLVSFYNNEISEKSEIFDDQFSVERPDGSNFTLKIRSTKLEDSAMYFCATHLGLFDEQFFGPGTRLTVL.

J is TRBJ2-7 and V is TRBV2; D unclear. Trimming pared 8 bases from V and 5 bases from J, leaving 16 bases between. The CDR3 runs to 13 residues. Germline V gene lookup returns CDR1 SNHLY and CDR2 FYNNEI. CDR3 in amino acids: CASSPGGSHEQYF. The DNA of the CDR3 is TGTGCCAGCTCACCCGGTGGTTCCCACGAGCAGTACTTC.

This clonotype was seen repeatedly, ten times or more. The chain links TRBV24-1 to TRBJ1-2, with D possibly TRBD1 on 6 matching bases. The CDR3 totals 16 residues. Germline CDR1 KGHDR, CDR2 SFDVKD. V lost 1 base and J lost 7, with 18 bases in between. The CDR3 nucleotides are TGTGCCACCAGTGATTTAAGGGGGGCAGGGGTTGGTGGCTACACCTTC. Translating it yields CATSDLRGAGVGGYTF.

This clonotype has a count of ten or more. This sequence joins TRBV25-1 and TRBJ2-2; 13 positions match TRBD2. Trimming at V came to 2 bases and at J to 2 bases, leaving 11 bases not matched to a gene. The CDR3 loop spans 20 amino acids. Germline lookup yields CDR1 MGHDK and CDR2 SYGVNS. The CDR3 DNA reads as TGTGCCAGCAGTGAACAAAAACCGGGACTAGCGGGATTTAACACCGGGGAGCTGTTTTTT. Protein sequence: CASSEQKPGLAGFNTGELFF.

The chain couples TRBV7-3 to TRBJ2-1; TRBD2 agrees at 7 bases. V gave up 6 bases and J gave up 5 bases; unmatched junction bases: 10. This CDR3 region has 15 residues. The germline CDR1 and CDR2 sequences are SGHTA and FQGTGA. The DNA for the CDR3 is TGTGCCAGCAGTCCCCAGGGAGGGGAGGACAATGAGCAGTTCTTC. Amino acids: CASSPQGGEDNEQFF.

This clonotype was found many times. The gene calls are TRBV20-1 and TRBJ1-4; possibly TRBD1 for D (5 bases). This CDR3 region has 10 residues. The germline gives CDR1 DFQATT, CDR2 SNEGSKA (reference sequence). The CDR3 loop reads CSWGDEKLFF. In nucleotides, the CDR3 is TGCAGCTGGGGGGACGAAAAACTGTTTTTT.

The J gene is TRBJ2-7, the V gene TRBV7-2, with 7 bases identical to TRBD1. This CDR3 is built from 14 residues. After removal of 5 bases from V and 2 bases from J, the junction contained 6 bases not matched to a gene. Germline assignment: CDR1 SGHTA and CDR2 FQGNSA. The DNA for the CDR3 is TGTGCCAGCAGCCACGAGGACAGGCCCTACGAGCAGTACTTC. Translated: CASSHEDRPYEQYF.

The rearrangement joins TRBV5-6 to TRBJ1-3, with 7 nucleotides matching TRBD1. The CDR3 has 14 amino acids. Germline-derived CDR1 and CDR2 are SGHDT and YYEEEE. V shed 0 bases and J 7 bases; nucleotides not matched to a gene: 4. The CDR3 protein is CASSLVATGNTIYF. The CDR3 bases are TGTGCCAGCAGCTTGGTTGCGACAGGGAACACCATATATTTT.

The chain recombines TRBV20-1 with TRBJ1-1; D is unresolved. Germline CDR1 DFQATT, CDR2 SNEGSKA (reference sequence). V was shortened by 3 bases and J by 10 bases, with 9 bases between the two germline ends. CDR3 length: 10 amino acids. The CDR3 reads CSASGERAFF. The CDR3, as DNA: TGCAGTGCTAGTGGGGAAAGAGCTTTCTTT.

A few counts support this clonotype. The gene calls are TRBV9 and TRBJ2-1; D may be TRBD1 (6 bases). There are 15 residues in the CDR3. V lost 0 bases, J lost 4 bases, and 11 bases lay in between. Germline CDR1 is SGDLS and CDR2 is YYNGEE. The CDR3 region has the DNA TGTGCCAGCAGCGTAGTTGACAGGCTATACAATGAGCAGTTCTTC. As protein: CASSVVDRLYNEQFF.